The entry below describes one T cell receptor (beta chain). Germline V gene lookup returns CDR1 MGHRA and CDR2 YSYEKL. With 4 bases removed from V and 5 bases from J, the gap between germline ends came to 6 bases. This CDR3 spans 12 amino acids. This sample is drawn from a study of T-cell memory formation after mild COVID-19. Each CDR3 protein is one row after TCRdb ran MiXCR on the 5' RACE reads. The data contain 500,000 to 550,000 distinct CDR3 sequences, about a fifth of them singletons. This clonotype originated in an adult woman who had mild COVID-19 (a few samples of this study predate the infection). Cell type and time point are not known. This chain connects TRBV4-1 to TRBJ2-1, with D perhaps matching TRBD2 (5 bases). The sequenced sample was PBMCs or a T cell subset sorted from them (not recorded which). CDR3 DNA: TGCGCCAGCAGCCCAGCGGACAATGAGCAGTTCTTC. It codes for CASSPADNEQFF.